The rows below give T cell receptor beta chains drawn from one sample of a study of T-cell memory formation after mild COVID-19. TCRdb reprocessed the 5' RACE reads with MiXCR, giving one entry per CDR3 protein. This table holds roughly 250,000 distinct CDR3 sequences, 16% found once. Source material: PBMCs or a T cell subset sorted from them (not recorded which). The receptors derive from a man in his late teens or twenties who had mild COVID-19 (a few samples of this study predate the infection). Cell type and time point are not known. The CDR3 runs from the conserved cysteine through the conserved F or W. The order of the fields is J gene, V gene, D gene, clone size, CDR3 protein, CDR3 DNA. A D gene is named only where the DNA matches it firmly. Some rows have no size entry. The others give once, few or many, or a class for an expanded clone.

>TRBJ2-3|TRBV4-1|NA|few
CASSQLTIGLLPTDTQYF
TGCGCCAGCAGCCAACTAACCATCGGACTGCTACCCACAGATACGCAGTATTTT
>TRBJ2-7|TRBV28|TRBD1|few
CASDGTVSYEQYF
TGTGCCAGCGATGGGACAGTCTCCTACGAGCAGTACTTC
>TRBJ2-1|TRBV20-1|NA|few
CSARDHVTYNEQFF
TGCAGTGCTAGAGACCACGTTACCTACAATGAGCAGTTCTTC
>TRBJ2-5|TRBV5-4|NA|NA
CASSLAQTGGETQYF
TGTGCCAGCAGCTTGGCCCAGACGGGCGGGGAGACCCAGTACTTC
>TRBJ1-1|TRBV7-2|NA|NA
CASSFIMALGTEAFF
TGTGCCAGCAGCTTTATAATGGCCCTGGGTACTGAAGCTTTCTTT
>TRBJ1-1|TRBV4-1|NA|few
CASSLNAGNTEAFF
TGCGCCAGCAGCCTAAACGCAGGTAACACTGAAGCTTTCTTT
>TRBJ1-6|TRBV10-2|TRBD1|NA
CASRADRGNSPLHF
TGCGCCAGCAGGGCGGACAGGGGAAATTCACCCCTCCACTTT
>TRBJ2-1|TRBV5-6|TRBD2|NA
CASSLGLAASKQFF
TGTGCCAGCAGCTTGGGACTAGCGGCCTCCAAGCAGTTCTTC
>TRBJ2-3|TRBV9|NA|few
CASSVWPSNTDTQYF
TGTGCCAGCAGCGTATGGCCTTCAAACACAGATACGCAGTATTTT
>TRBJ1-1|TRBV5-1|TRBD1|few
CASRSRQGGTEAFF
TGCGCCAGCCGAAGCCGGCAGGGGGGCACTGAAGCTTTCTTT
>TRBJ2-7|TRBV11-2|NA|few
CASRNGYYEQYF
TGTGCCAGCAGAAACGGATACTACGAGCAGTACTTC
>TRBJ2-1|TRBV5-1|NA|many
CASSTPQGNEQFF
TGCGCCAGCAGCACCCCTCAGGGGAATGAGCAGTTCTTC
>TRBJ1-1|TRBV7-2|TRBD1|many
CASSYGTANTEAFF
TGTGCCAGCAGCTACGGGACAGCGAACACTGAAGCTTTCTTT
>TRBJ2-3|TRBV5-1|TRBD2|NA
CASSLVLAGGTDTQYF
TGCGCCAGCAGCTTGGTTCTAGCGGGGGGCACAGATACGCAGTATTTT
>TRBJ2-3|TRBV7-2|NA|few
CASSQRVSWVTDTQYF
TGTGCCAGCAGCCAGCGGGTCTCGTGGGTTACAGATACGCAGTATTTT
>TRBJ2-5|TRBV7-6|TRBD2|NA
CASSLSSSLAVMSQETQYF
TGTGCCAGCAGCTTATCCTCGAGTCTAGCGGTGATGAGCCAAGAGACCCAGTACTTC
>TRBJ2-5|TRBV12-3/TRBV12-4|NA|NA
CASSFVGAGQETQYF
TGTGCCAGCAGTTTTGTAGGGGCCGGACAAGAGACCCAGTACTTC
>TRBJ2-1|TRBV2|NA|NA
CAIQTGISSYNEQFF
TGTGCCATCCAGACAGGAATAAGCTCCTACAATGAGCAGTTCTTC
>TRBJ2-1|TRBV5-1|TRBD1|NA
CASQTGTGSYNEQFF
TGCGCCAGCCAGACCGGGACAGGGTCCTACAATGAGCAGTTCTTC
>TRBJ1-1|TRBV6-2/TRBV6-3|TRBD1|many
CASSYDLTGEATEAFF
TGTGCCAGCAGTTACGACCTGACAGGGGAGGCCACTGAAGCTTTCTTT
>TRBJ2-5|TRBV7-2|NA|few
CASSANPLERATQYF
TGTGCCAGCAGCGCCAACCCCCTAGAACGGGCGACCCAGTACTTC
>TRBJ2-2|TRBV4-2|NA|few
CASSQDGRGRAGELFF
TGTGCCAGCAGCCAAGATGGGAGGGGGCGAGCCGGGGAGCTGTTTTTT